Listed below are T cell receptor beta chains from one sample, sequenced in a study of spatial heterogeneity in lung cancer. TCRdb itself ran the 5' RACE reads through MiXCR, one entry per CDR3 protein. The data contain under 150,000 distinct CDR3 sequences, 11% of them singletons. This specimen consisted of PBMCs, obtained at follow-up. Receptors originate from a female donor with early-stage non-small cell lung cancer. CDR3s include the opening cysteine and the closing phenylalanine or tryptophan. D genes are given only for firm matches. The listing skips clone size in some rows; elsewhere it reads once, few, many or a size class.

d_gene	v_gene	abundance	j_gene	CDR3nt	CDR3aa
-	TRBV7-9	few	TRBJ1-2	TGTGCCAGCAGCCTATGGACAGTATCTAACTATGGCTACACCTTC	CASSLWTVSNYGYTF
TRBD1	TRBV27	-	TRBJ2-3	TGTGCCAGCAGGGACAGGGGATTCCCAGATACGCAGTATTTT	CASRDRGFPDTQYF
-	TRBV28	-	TRBJ1-2	TGTGCCAGCAGTTTAGCGGCGGGGGGACAAGGCGGCTACACCTTC	CASSLAAGGQGGYTF
TRBD2	TRBV5-6	many	TRBJ2-2	TGTGCCAGCAGCAAGACCCGACTAGCGACCGGGGAGCTGTTTTTT	CASSKTRLATGELFF
TRBD1	TRBV11-3	-	TRBJ2-7	TGTGTCAGCAGCCTTGGGACAGGGGGAACTCCACCCTACGAGCAGTACTTC	CVSSLGTGGTPPYEQYF
-	TRBV18	-	TRBJ2-5	TGTGCCAGCTCACCAGTCCGACAAGAGACCCAGTACTTC	CASSPVRQETQYF
-	TRBV19	many	TRBJ1-5	TGTGCCAGTAGTAGACATCGGGATGGCAATCAGCCCCAGCATTTT	CASSRHRDGNQPQHF
-	TRBV18	many	TRBJ1-3	TGTGCCAGCTCACCGGGTACGGGGCAACACTCTGGAAACACCATATATTTT	CASSPGTGQHSGNTIYF
-	TRBV7-9	-	TRBJ2-1	TGTGCCAGCAGCTTAGCTAGCTTGGCCACCAATGAGCAGTTCTTC	CASSLASLATNEQFF
TRBD1	TRBV7-6	many	TRBJ2-1	TGTGCCAGCAGCCAAAGCGGGACAGGGGGCTACAATGAGCAGTTCTTC	CASSQSGTGGYNEQFF
TRBD1	TRBV7-7	few	TRBJ2-2	TGTGCTAGCAGCTTAGTGGCCGGGACAGGGGGCACCGGGGAGCTGTTTTTT	CASSLVAGTGGTGELFF
-	TRBV19	-	TRBJ1-1	TGTGCCAGTAGTATAGGGGGGACGGATGAAGCTTTCTTT	CASSIGGTDEAFF
-	TRBV11-2	-	TRBJ2-3	TGTGCCAGCAGCCAGATCGTCGGGCGGGCGGCGAGAGATACGCAGTATTTT	CASSQIVGRAARDTQYF
-	TRBV7-2	many	TRBJ2-5	TGTGCCAGCAGGCCCCCGCCCCAAGAGACCCAGTACTTC	CASRPPPQETQYF
-	TRBV18	-	TRBJ2-4	TGTGCCAGCTCACAAGAGAAAAACATTCAGTACTTC	CASSQEKNIQYF
-	TRBV24-1	-	TRBJ2-3	TGTGCCACCAGCAACAGGGCTCGCACAGATACGCAGTATTTT	CATSNRARTDTQYF
-	TRBV12-3/TRBV12-4	few	TRBJ1-2	TGTGCCAGCGGGTACAATGGCTATGGCTACACCTTC	CASGYNGYGYTF
-	TRBV11-2	-	TRBJ2-4	TGTGCCAGCAGCTTAAATACAGCCAAAAACATTCAGTACTTC	CASSLNTAKNIQYF
-	TRBV11-3	-	TRBJ2-2	TGTGCCAGCAGCTTAGCGGTCGGGGAGCTGTTTTTT	CASSLAVGELFF